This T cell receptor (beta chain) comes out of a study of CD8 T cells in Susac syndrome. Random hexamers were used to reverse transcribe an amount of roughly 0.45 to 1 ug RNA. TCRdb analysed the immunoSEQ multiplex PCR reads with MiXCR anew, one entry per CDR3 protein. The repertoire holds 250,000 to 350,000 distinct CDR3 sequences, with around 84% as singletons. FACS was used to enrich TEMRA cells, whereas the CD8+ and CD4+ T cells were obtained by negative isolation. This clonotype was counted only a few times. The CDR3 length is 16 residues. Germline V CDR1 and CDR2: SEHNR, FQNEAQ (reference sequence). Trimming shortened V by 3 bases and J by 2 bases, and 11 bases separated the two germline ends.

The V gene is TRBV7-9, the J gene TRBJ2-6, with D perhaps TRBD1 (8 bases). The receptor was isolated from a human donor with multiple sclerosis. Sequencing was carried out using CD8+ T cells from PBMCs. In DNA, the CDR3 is TGTGCCAGCAGCTTCACAGGGGGGGCTGGGGCCAACGTCCTGACTTTC. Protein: CASSFTGGAGANVLTF.